This T cell receptor (beta chain) was obtained from a study of T cell repertoires in ileal Crohn's disease. Study-wide background: About half received postoperative treatment, around 10 with thiopurines and roughly 20 anti-TNF.

Germline values: CDR1 SEHNR, CDR2 FQNEAQ (reference sequence). The CDR3 totals 14 residues. V was clipped by 7 bases and J by 4 bases; unmatched bases: 8. The table came from immunoSEQ multiplex PCR; TCRdb's copy has only in-frame clones and leaves some out. The table has tens of thousands of clones, roughly 81% seen once. Remarks on this clone: Its specificity is unknown.

General study points: Compared with CD4 T cells, sorted CD8 cells carried more expanded clones. Compared with non-smokers, active smokers at surgery showed more clonal expansions.

The chain is built from TRBV7-9 and TRBJ2-5; 8 nucleotides match TRBD1. The receptor was derived from an adult with Crohn's disease. Specimen: ileal tissue. This CDR3 is CASTNLDRGETQYF. CDR3 coding DNA: TGTGCCAGCACCAATCTCGACAGGGGAGAGACCCAGTACTTC.